This TCR beta chain was captured by sequencing in a study of cytomegalovirus exposure and HLA in healthy donors. Whole-study findings and limits: Later examination showed HLA-associated TCR beta chains had greater clonal expansion than equally common others. The authors enumerated over 150 TCR beta chains as linked to cytomegalovirus. In vitro data verified a few CMV-associated chains as specific for CMV antigens.

Trimming took 3 bases from V and 3 from J, leaving 9 bases between them. The CDR3 is made up of 14 amino acids. Germline values: CDR1 MGHDK, CDR2 SYGVNS. PCR used 60 Vbeta primers and 13 Jbeta primers. Profiled with immunoSEQ multiplex PCR; TCRdb holds only in-frame clones, not every one. The table lists 200,000 to 300,000 clones, approximately 84% of them singletons. As concerns this clone: As yet, its antigen is unknown.

The gene calls are TRBV25-1 and TRBJ1-3; D gene ambiguous. The clonotype comes from a woman in her 40s in good health and CMV-seropositive. The specimen was PBMCs. CDR3 protein: CASSDSGGGNTIYF. As DNA, the CDR3 is TGTGCCAGCAGTGACAGTGGCGGTGGAAACACCATATATTTT.